The 12 T cell receptor beta chains below come from one sample, sequenced in a study of T cell responses to AZD1222 COVID-19 vaccine. Data came from immunoSEQ multiplex PCR; TCRdb stores just in-frame clones and leaves some out. Among more than 95,000 clones listed, around 88% were seen once. Sequencing was performed on peripheral blood, taken on day 0 of MenACWY control vaccination. These receptor sequences come from an adult in good health.

The gene calls are TRBV27 and TRBJ1-1; 7 bases fit TRBD1. The CDR3 contains 14 residues. The V and J ends lost 6 bases and 1 base, in that order; junction bases with no gene match: 5. Germline V gives CDR1 MNHEY, CDR2 SMNVEV (reference sequence). The DNA of the CDR3 is TGTGCCAGCAGGTCAGGGGGAACGAACACTGAAGCTTTCTTT. As protein: CASRSGGTNTEAFF.

The chain combines TRBV25-1 with TRBJ2-1; D is uncertain. The CDR3 sequence is 15 residues long. Trimming removed 4 bases at V and 4 bases at J, with 14 bases between. Per the germline V gene, CDR1 is MGHDK and CDR2 is SYGVNS. The CDR3, as DNA: TGTGCCAGCAGTGGTTGGGCAGGCGCTTACAATGAGCAGTTCTTC. This encodes CASSGWAGAYNEQFF.

This clone has just a few counts. The chain recombines TRBV7-6 with TRBJ2-5; no firm D call. The CDR3 loop spans 14 amino acids. CDR1 is SGHVS, CDR2 FNYEAQ, per germline. Between the trimmed V and J ends, which lost 5 bases and 2 bases, there was a span of 12 bases. As DNA, the CDR3 is TGTGCCAGCAGCGCCAGACCTCTACAAGAGACCCAGTACTTC. As protein: CASSARPLQETQYF.

V and J are TRBV30 and TRBJ1-1; D ambiguous. The V and J ends lost 0 bases and 1 base respectively, with 9 bases between them. Germline V gives CDR1 GTSNPN, CDR2 SVGIG (reference sequence). This CDR3 has 14 amino acids. The CDR3 DNA follows: TGTGCCTGGAGTGTACGAGTTTCGAACACTGAAGCTTTCTTT. This codes for CAWSVRVSNTEAFF.

This chain uses TRBV2 with TRBJ2-1, with 10 bases identical to TRBD2. The CDR3 is 17 residues long. Per germline, CDR1 SNHLY and CDR2 FYNNEI. V lost 6 bases to trimming and J lost 1 base; unmatched junction nucleotides: 9. This CDR3 is CASRDRLAGASYNEQFF. CDR3 DNA sequence: TGTGCCAGCAGAGATAGGCTAGCGGGAGCGTCCTACAATGAGCAGTTCTTC.

This clone showed up just once. The rearrangement links TRBV29-1 to TRBJ1-1, with D uncertain. From germline, CDR1 is SQVTM and CDR2 ANQGSEA. CDR3 length: 8 residues. V lost 6 bases to trimming and J lost 11 bases, with 7 bases between them. CDR3 in DNA: TGCAGCGTGGAGTCGGCTTTCTTT. Translated: CSVESAFF.

This clone was seen just once. The chain carries TRBV5-4 and TRBJ2-7, with 7 bases identical to TRBD2. The V and J ends lost 5 bases and 2 bases, in that order; junction bases with no gene match: 10. Germline-derived CDR1 and CDR2 are SGHNT and YYREEE (reference sequence). This CDR3 comprises 15 residues. CDR3 sequence reads: CASSTGTKTPYEQYF. CDR3 sequence (DNA): TGTGCCAGCAGTACCGGGACTAAGACACCCTACGAGCAGTACTTC.

The sample holds one count of this clone. This chain uses TRBV3-1 (or the pseudogene TRBV3-2) with TRBJ1-2; 9 nucleotides agree with TRBD1. This CDR3 contains 12 residues. Germline CDR1 LGHDT, CDR2 YNNKEL (reference sequence). With 5 bases clipped from V and 8 bases from J, the junction kept 3 bases outside the gene matches. The CDR3 loop reads CASSYTGGGYTF. In DNA form, the CDR3 reads TGTGCCAGCAGCTATACAGGGGGCGGCTACACCTTC.

The rearrangement joins TRBV10-1 to TRBJ2-1; a weak D match, TRBD1 (5 bases). Germline CDR1 is WNHNN and CDR2 is SYGVQD (reference sequence). The CDR3 has 17 amino acids. V was shortened by 10 bases and J by 0 bases, with 22 bases between the two germline ends. The DNA of the CDR3 is TGCGCCACCTGGGCTCCAGGGCCCTCTCGCTCCTACAATGAGCAGTTCTTC. This gives the protein CATWAPGPSRSYNEQFF.

The chain employs TRBV24-1 and TRBJ2-6; 8 bases agree with TRBD1. Germline V gene lookup returns CDR1 KGHDR and CDR2 SFDVKD. CDR3 size: 16 residues. J lost 3 bases, V lost 5 bases, and 5 bases had no gene match. The CDR3, as DNA: TGTGCCACCAGTGCAGGGGGCGAATTTGGGGCCAACGTCCTGACTTTC. Protein product: CATSAGGEFGANVLTF.

This clone occurred once. This chain joins TRBV3-1 (or the pseudogene TRBV3-2) and TRBJ1-1; a weak D match, TRBD1 (5 bases). CDR1 is LGHDT and CDR2 is YNNKEL in the germline V gene (reference sequence). The CDR3 covers 15 residues. Trimming cost V 0 bases and J 1 base, with 9 bases left between them. CDR3 DNA: TGTGCCAGCAGCCAAGATCTGGGGCCGAACACTGAAGCTTTCTTT. This gives the protein CASSQDLGPNTEAFF.

The J gene is TRBJ2-2, the V gene TRBV12-3 or TRBV12-4, with a weak D call TRBD1 (5 bases). Trimming stripped 6 bases from V and 3 bases from J, with 8 bases between. This CDR3 spans 13 amino acids. CDR3: CASSTQDTGELFF. DNA of the CDR3: TGTGCCAGCAGCACACAGGACACCGGGGAGCTGTTTTTT.